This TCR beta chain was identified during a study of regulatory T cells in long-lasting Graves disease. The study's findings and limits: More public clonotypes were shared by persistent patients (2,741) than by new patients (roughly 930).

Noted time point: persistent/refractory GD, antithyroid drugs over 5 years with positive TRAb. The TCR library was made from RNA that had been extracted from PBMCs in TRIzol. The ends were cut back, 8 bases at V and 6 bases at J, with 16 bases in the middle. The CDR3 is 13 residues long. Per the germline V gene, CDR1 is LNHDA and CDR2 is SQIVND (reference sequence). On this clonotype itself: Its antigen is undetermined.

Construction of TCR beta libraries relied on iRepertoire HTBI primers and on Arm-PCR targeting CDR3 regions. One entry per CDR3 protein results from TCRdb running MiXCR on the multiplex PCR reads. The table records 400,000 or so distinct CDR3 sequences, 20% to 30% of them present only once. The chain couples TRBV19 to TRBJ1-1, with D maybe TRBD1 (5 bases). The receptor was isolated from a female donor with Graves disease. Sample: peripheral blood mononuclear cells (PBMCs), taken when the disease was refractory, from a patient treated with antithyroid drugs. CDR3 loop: CASQAQGYAEAFF. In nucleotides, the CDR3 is TGTGCCAGTCAAGCGCAGGGATACGCTGAAGCTTTCTTT.